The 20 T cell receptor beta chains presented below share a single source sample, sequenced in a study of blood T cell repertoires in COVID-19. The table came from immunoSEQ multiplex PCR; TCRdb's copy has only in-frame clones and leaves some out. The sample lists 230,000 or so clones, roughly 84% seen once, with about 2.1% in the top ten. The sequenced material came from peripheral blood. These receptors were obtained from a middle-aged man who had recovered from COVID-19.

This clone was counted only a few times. CDR3: CASSSGVGRAEAFF. DNA for the CDR3: TGTGCCAGCAGCTCAGGGGTTGGAAGGGCTGAAGCTTTCTTT. The chain couples TRBV14 to TRBJ1-1; a weak D match, TRBD1 (6 bases). The CDR3 consists of 14 residues. The germline CDR1 and CDR2 sequences are SGHDN and FVKESK. Trimming pared 5 bases from V and 6 bases from J, leaving 16 bases between.

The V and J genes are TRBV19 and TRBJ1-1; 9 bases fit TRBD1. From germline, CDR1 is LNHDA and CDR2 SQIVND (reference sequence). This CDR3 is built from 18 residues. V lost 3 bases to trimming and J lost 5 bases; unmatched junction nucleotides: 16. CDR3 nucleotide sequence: TGTGCCAGTAGTATTACCGGGACAGGGCTAAGTCCCAGGACTGAAGCTTTCTTT. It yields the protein CASSITGTGLSPRTEAFF.

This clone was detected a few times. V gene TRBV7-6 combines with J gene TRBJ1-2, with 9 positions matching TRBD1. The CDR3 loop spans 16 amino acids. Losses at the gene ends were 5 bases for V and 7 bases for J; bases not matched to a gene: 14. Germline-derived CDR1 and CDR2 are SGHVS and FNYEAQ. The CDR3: CASSALQTGTGSGYTF. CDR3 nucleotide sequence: TGTGCCAGCAGCGCCCTCCAGACAGGGACAGGGTCTGGCTACACCTTC. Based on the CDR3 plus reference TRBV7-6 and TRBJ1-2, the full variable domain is GAGVSQSPRYKVTKRGQDVALRCDPISGHVSLYWYRQALGQGPEFLTYFNYEAQQDKSGLPNDRFSAERPEGSISTLTIQRTEQRDSAMYRCASSALQTGTGSGYTFGSGTRLTVV.

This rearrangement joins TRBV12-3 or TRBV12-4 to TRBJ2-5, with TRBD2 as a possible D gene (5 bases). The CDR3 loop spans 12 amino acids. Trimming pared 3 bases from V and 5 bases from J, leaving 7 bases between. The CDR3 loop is CASSLSGETQYF. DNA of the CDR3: TGTGCCAGCAGTTTGTCGGGGGAGACCCAGTACTTC.

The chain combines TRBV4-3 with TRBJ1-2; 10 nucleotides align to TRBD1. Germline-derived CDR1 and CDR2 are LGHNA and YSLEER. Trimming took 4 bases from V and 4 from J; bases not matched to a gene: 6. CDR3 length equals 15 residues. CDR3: CASSPNGQGGYGYTF. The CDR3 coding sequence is TGCGCCAGCAGCCCGAACGGACAGGGGGGCTATGGCTACACCTTC.

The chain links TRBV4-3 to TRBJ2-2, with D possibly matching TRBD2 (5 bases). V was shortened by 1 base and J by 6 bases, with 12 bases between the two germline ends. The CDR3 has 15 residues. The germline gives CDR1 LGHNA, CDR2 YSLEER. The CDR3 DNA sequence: TGCGCCAGCAGCCAAGTGGGCAGCGGTCCCGGGGAGCTGTTTTTT. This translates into CASSQVGSGPGELFF.

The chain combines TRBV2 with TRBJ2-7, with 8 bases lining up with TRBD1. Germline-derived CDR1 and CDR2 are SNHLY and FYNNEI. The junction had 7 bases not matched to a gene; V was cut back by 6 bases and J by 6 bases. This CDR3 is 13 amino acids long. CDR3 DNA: TGTGCCAGCAGGGGGACAGGAAATGGCGAGCAGTACTTC. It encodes CASRGTGNGEQYF.

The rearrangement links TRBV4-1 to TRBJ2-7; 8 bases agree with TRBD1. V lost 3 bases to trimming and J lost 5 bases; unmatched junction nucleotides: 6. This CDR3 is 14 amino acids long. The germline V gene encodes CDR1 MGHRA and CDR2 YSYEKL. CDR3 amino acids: CASSQDRVGHEQYF. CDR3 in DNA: TGCGCCAGCAGCCAGGACAGGGTAGGGCACGAGCAGTACTTC.

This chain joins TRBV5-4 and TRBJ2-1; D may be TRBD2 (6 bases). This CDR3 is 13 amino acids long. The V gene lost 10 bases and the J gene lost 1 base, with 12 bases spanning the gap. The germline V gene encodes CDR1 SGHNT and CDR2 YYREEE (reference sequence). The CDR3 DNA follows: TGTGCCTTTGGAGGGCAGTCCTACAATGAGCAGTTCTTC. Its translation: CAFGGQSYNEQFF.

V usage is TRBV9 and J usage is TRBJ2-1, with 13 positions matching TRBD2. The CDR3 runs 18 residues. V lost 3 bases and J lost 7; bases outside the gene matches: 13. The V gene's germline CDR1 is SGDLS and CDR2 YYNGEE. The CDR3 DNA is TGTGCCAGCAGCGACGCAACTAGCGGGGGGGCGGTGGGGAATGAGCAGTTCTTC. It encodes CASSDATSGGAVGNEQFF.

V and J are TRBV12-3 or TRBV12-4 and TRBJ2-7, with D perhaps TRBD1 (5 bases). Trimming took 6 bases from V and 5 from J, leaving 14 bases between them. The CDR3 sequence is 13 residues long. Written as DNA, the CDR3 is TGTGCCAGCAGGATCTCAGGGTTCGACGAGCAGTACTTC. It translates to CASRISGFDEQYF.

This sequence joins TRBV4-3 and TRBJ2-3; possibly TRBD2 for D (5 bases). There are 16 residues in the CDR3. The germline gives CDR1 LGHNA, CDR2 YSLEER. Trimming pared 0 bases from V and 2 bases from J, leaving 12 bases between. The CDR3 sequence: CASSQDRGLFTDTQYF. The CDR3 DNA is TGCGCCAGCAGCCAAGATAGAGGGCTATTCACAGATACGCAGTATTTT.

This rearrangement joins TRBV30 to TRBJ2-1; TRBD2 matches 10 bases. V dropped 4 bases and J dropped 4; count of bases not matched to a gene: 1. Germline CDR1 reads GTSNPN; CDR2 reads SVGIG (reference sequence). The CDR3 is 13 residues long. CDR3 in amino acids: CAWTGLAYNEQFF. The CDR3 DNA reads TGTGCCTGGACGGGACTAGCGTACAATGAGCAGTTCTTC.

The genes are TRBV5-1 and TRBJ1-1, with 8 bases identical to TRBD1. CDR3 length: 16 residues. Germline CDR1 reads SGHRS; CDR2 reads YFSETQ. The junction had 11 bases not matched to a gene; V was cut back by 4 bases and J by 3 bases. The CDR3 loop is CASSPTQGAGDTEAFF. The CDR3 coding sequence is TGCGCCAGCAGCCCTACGCAGGGGGCAGGCGACACTGAAGCTTTCTTT.

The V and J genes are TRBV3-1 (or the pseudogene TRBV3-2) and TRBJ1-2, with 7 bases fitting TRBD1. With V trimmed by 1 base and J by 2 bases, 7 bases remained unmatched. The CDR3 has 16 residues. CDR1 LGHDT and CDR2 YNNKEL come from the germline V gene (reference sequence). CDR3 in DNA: TGTGCCAGCAGCCAAGGTTGGGCAGGGGGAAACTATGGCTACACCTTC. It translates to CASSQGWAGGNYGYTF.

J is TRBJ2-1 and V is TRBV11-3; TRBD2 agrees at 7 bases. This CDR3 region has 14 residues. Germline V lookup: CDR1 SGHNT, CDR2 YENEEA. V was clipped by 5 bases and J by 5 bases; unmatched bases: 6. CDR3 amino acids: CASSRLSGNNEQFF. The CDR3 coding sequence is TGTGCCAGCAGCCGCCTGAGCGGGAACAATGAGCAGTTCTTC.

The DNA for the CDR3 is TGCGCCAGCAGTTCCCTAGCGGGGGGCCGAAATGAGCAGTTCTTC. Encoded protein: CASSSLAGGRNEQFF. This sequence joins TRBV5-1 and TRBJ2-1; 11 bases map to TRBD2. J lost 7 bases, V lost 5 bases, and 8 bases had no gene match. Germline V gives CDR1 SGHRS, CDR2 YFSETQ. The length of the CDR3 is 15 residues.

CDR3 nucleotides: TGTGCCAGCAGTCGGGACAGCTTCACTGAAGCTTTCTTT. Amino acids: CASSRDSFTEAFF. The chain links TRBV6-2 or TRBV6-3 to TRBJ1-1; 7 nucleotides agree with TRBD1. Germline-derived CDR1 and CDR2 are MNHEY and SVGEGT. The CDR3 is made up of 13 amino acids. The V gene end was trimmed by 5 bases and the J gene end by 4 bases; junction bases not matched to a gene: 4.

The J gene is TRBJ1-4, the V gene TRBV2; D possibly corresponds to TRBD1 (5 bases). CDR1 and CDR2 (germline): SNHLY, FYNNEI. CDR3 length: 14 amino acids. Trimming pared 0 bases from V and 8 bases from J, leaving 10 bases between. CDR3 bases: TGTGCCAGCAGTGAAGCAAGGGGACTCGAAAAACTGTTTTTT. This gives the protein CASSEARGLEKLFF.

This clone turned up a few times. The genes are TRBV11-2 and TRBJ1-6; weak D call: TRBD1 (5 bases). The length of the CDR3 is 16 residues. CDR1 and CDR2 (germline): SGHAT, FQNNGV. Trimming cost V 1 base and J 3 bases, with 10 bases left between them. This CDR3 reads CASSLGGGFYNSPLHF. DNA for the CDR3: TGTGCCAGCAGCTTAGGGGGGGGGTTCTATAATTCACCCCTCCACTTT.